This T cell receptor (beta chain) was profiled in a study of T cell changes during pregnancy in multiple sclerosis (dated by TCRdb to about 2019). About the study as a whole: The study looked at changes in the T cell repertoire across pregnancy in women with multiple sclerosis.

Library creation used the immunoSEQ multiplex PCR assay. Here the immuneACCESS table is served through TCRdb, limited to in-frame sequences with V and J called. Missing clones are a known gap in these copies; in checked studies unresolved V genes cover under half, and the rest lacks a known reason. Within this sample are roughly 40,000 clones, with 90% to 95% of them counted one time only. The ten top clones hold 0.35% of the sample. Trimming removed 6 bases from V and 4 bases from J, leaving 18 bases between the germline ends. CDR1 and CDR2 are read off the germline V gene as ENHRY and SYGVKD. The CDR3 runs 15 amino acids, cysteine and phenylalanine included. This entry keeps only the CDR3 DNA: 45 bases, framed from base 1. This clone came up a few times. The clone's antigen remains unknown. Base qualities are not at hand, and no much larger clone is one base apart.

This receptor was identified in a female donor with multiple sclerosis, enrolled in a pregnancy study. The V gene is TRBV10-3 and the J gene is TRBJ1-2, and perhaps TRBD1 as D gene, on 6 matching bases. The sequencing here drew on CD4+ T cells from peripheral blood mononuclear cells, taken after pregnancy. The CDR3 corresponds to CAISPGGQGGYGYTF. In nucleotides, the sequence is TGTGCCATCAGCCCCGGGGGGCAGGGAGGCTATGGCTACACCTTC.